This TCR beta chain was sequenced in a study of T-cell memory formation after mild COVID-19. About the study: Across donors, TCR clusters were largely donor specific. Findings and limits, study-wide: Of the contracting clones, CD4+ ones lay mainly in CM and EM, and CD8+ ones in EMRA. Second-wave clones reaching peak frequency on day 37 lacked confirmed SARS-CoV-2 specificity. A balance of CD4 and CD8 characterized clones contracting day 15 to 85, whereas later expanders leaned CD4+.

A word on this clonotype: Its antigen is not identified.

CDR1 is SEHNR, CDR2 FQNEAQ, per germline (reference sequence). Trimming left V 4 bases short and J 1 base short, with 10 bases between. CDR3 length: 14 residues. TCRdb re-called the 5' RACE reads through MiXCR, storing one row per CDR3 protein. This sample carries 260,000 or so distinct CDR3 sequences, 16% of them seen once, and the ten largest clones take roughly 21%. This chain joins TRBV7-9 and TRBJ1-1; D not certain. The sample consisted of PBMCs or a T cell subset sorted from them (not recorded which). The sequence was collected from a man aged 18 to 30 who had mild COVID-19 (a few samples of this study predate the infection). Cell type and time point are not known. In DNA, the CDR3 is TGTGCCAGCAGCTACACCCCAAGGAACACTGAAGCTTTCTTT. Translating gives CASSYTPRNTEAFF.